Listed below are T cell receptor beta chains from one sample, sequenced in a study of T cell changes during pregnancy in multiple sclerosis. Sequenced by immunoSEQ multiplex PCR; TCRdb stores in-frame clones only, minus some. This table holds under 50,000 clones, about 90% found once. The specimen comprised CD4+ T cells from peripheral blood mononuclear cells, sampled before pregnancy. The receptors were sampled from a female donor with multiple sclerosis, enrolled in a pregnancy study. CDR3s include the opening cysteine and the closing phenylalanine or tryptophan. The D gene is left open where the match is weak. Size tells how often a clone was seen (once, few, many) or the class of an expanded clone, and some rows leave it out.

v_gene	d_gene	j_gene	abundance	CDR3aa	CDR3nt
TRBV7-2	NA	TRBJ1-1	NA	CASSLVMAGTEAFF	TGTGCCAGCAGCTTAGTTATGGCGGGCACTGAAGCTTTCTTT
TRBV2	NA	TRBJ2-7	NA	CASRDNEAYEQYF	TGTGCCAGCCGGGACAACGAGGCCTACGAGCAGTACTTC
TRBV5-1	NA	TRBJ2-3	NA	CASSPEGSTDTQYF	TGCGCCAGCAGCCCGGAGGGGAGCACAGATACGCAGTATTTT
TRBV2	NA	TRBJ1-5	NA	CASSPGNQPQHF	TGTGCCAGCAGTCCAGGCAATCAGCCCCAGCATTTT
TRBV5-6	NA	TRBJ1-2	once	CASSSLTGHYGYTF	TGTGCCAGCAGCTCTCTAACGGGTCACTATGGCTACACCTTC
TRBV6-5	NA	TRBJ1-2	NA	CASSYGGNYGYTF	TGTGCCAGCAGTTACGGGGGGAACTATGGCTACACCTTC
TRBV30	NA	TRBJ1-2	NA	CAWSPEEGTVHGYTF	TGTGCCTGGAGTCCCGAGGAGGGGACGGTCCATGGCTACACCTTC
TRBV11-3	TRBD2	TRBJ2-1	NA	CASSLEAGGPEQFF	TGTGCCAGCAGCTTAGAAGCGGGGGGTCCTGAGCAGTTCTTC
TRBV5-6	TRBD1	TRBJ1-1	NA	CASSPPWGRGDTEAFF	TGTGCCAGCAGCCCCCCATGGGGCAGGGGGGACACTGAAGCTTTCTTT
TRBV18	NA	TRBJ1-2	NA	CASSPSGAGSYGYTF	TGTGCCAGCTCACCTTCCGGAGCAGGGTCCTATGGCTACACCTTC
TRBV19	NA	TRBJ1-2	NA	CATKQGHSPYGYTF	TGTGCCACAAAACAGGGTCACTCCCCCTATGGCTACACCTTC
TRBV2	TRBD2	TRBJ2-3	NA	CASSGGGFDTDTQYF	TGTGCCAGCAGCGGGGGGGGCTTCGACACAGATACGCAGTATTTT
TRBV7-6	NA	TRBJ2-1	NA	CASSPPGGGRFNEQFF	TGTGCCAGCAGCCCTCCTGGCGGGGGCCGGTTCAATGAGCAGTTCTTC
TRBV6-6	TRBD1	TRBJ1-6	NA	CASSYDRGRNSPLHF	TGTGCCAGCAGTTACGACAGGGGGCGTAATTCACCCCTCCACTTT
TRBV5-1	NA	TRBJ1-3	NA	CASSLGAGSGNTIYF	TGCGCCAGCAGCTTGGGCGCGGGGTCTGGAAACACCATATATTTT
TRBV15	TRBD2	TRBJ2-1	NA	CATSNRRTSGGVDEQFF	TGTGCCACCAGTAATCGGAGGACTAGCGGGGGGGTCGATGAGCAGTTCTTC
TRBV2	NA	TRBJ1-3	NA	CASSEYGGGNTIYF	TGTGCCAGCAGTGAATACGGGGGTGGAAACACCATATATTTT
TRBV7-9	NA	TRBJ1-2	NA	CASTWRGNGYTF	TGTGCCAGCACCTGGAGAGGGAATGGCTACACCTTC
TRBV5-4	TRBD1	TRBJ1-2	NA	CASSQTGTGYTF	TGTGCCAGCAGCCAGACAGGGACGGGCTACACCTTC
TRBV18	NA	TRBJ2-1	NA	CASSPPPDTYNEQFF	TGTGCCAGCTCACCCCCTCCCGACACCTACAATGAGCAGTTCTTC
TRBV30	NA	TRBJ1-1	NA	CAWSVLGRGTEAFF	TGTGCCTGGAGTGTGTTGGGGCGGGGGACTGAAGCTTTCTTT
TRBV4-1	TRBD1	TRBJ2-7	NA	CASSRTGDYEQYF	TGCGCCAGCAGCCGCACAGGGGACTACGAGCAGTACTTC
TRBV13	TRBD1	TRBJ2-1	NA	CASSIGQGAEFF	TGTGCCAGCAGTATCGGACAGGGGGCGGAGTTCTTC
TRBV7-3	TRBD1	TRBJ1-4	NA	CASRIPPGTGGSGSNEKLFF	TGTGCCAGCAGAATACCACCTGGGACAGGGGGAAGTGGGTCTAATGAAAAACTGTTTTTT
TRBV6-5	TRBD1	TRBJ1-1	NA	CASSYSTGGVKAFF	TGTGCCAGCAGTTACTCGACAGGGGGTGTAAAAGCTTTCTTT
TRBV14	NA	TRBJ2-1	NA	CASSPSLSYNEQFF	TGTGCCAGCAGTCCCTCTCTATCCTACAATGAGCAGTTCTTC
TRBV9	NA	TRBJ1-1	NA	CASSVEVRAEAFF	TGTGCCAGCAGCGTAGAAGTCCGGGCTGAAGCTTTCTTT
TRBV12-5	NA	TRBJ2-7	NA	CASGPNFYEQYF	TGTGCTAGTGGCCCTAATTTTTACGAGCAGTACTTC
TRBV5-4	TRBD1	TRBJ1-2	NA	CASIRTGTYGGYTF	TGTGCCAGCATCCGGACAGGGACATATGGTGGCTACACCTTC
TRBV5-4	NA	TRBJ2-1	NA	CASSLAGQYNEQFF	TGTGCCAGCAGCTTGGCAGGGCAATACAATGAGCAGTTCTTC
TRBV18	NA	TRBJ1-5	NA	CASSPPLGGGQPQHF	TGTGCCAGCTCACCACCTTTGGGGGGGGGACAGCCCCAGCATTTT
TRBV30	TRBD1	TRBJ2-3	once	CAWSEGRDRVSDTQYF	TGTGCCTGGAGTGAGGGACGGGACAGGGTATCAGATACGCAGTATTTT
TRBV19	NA	TRBJ1-2	NA	CASSIFPTENYGYTF	TGTGCCAGTAGTATCTTCCCCACAGAGAACTATGGCTACACCTTC
TRBV5-6	NA	TRBJ2-1	NA	CASSLAGIYNEQFF	TGTGCCAGCAGCTTGGCAGGGATCTACAATGAGCAGTTCTTC
TRBV11-3	NA	TRBJ2-4	NA	CASSSSGNIQYF	TGTGCCAGCAGCTCTAGTGGGAACATTCAGTACTTC
TRBV2	NA	TRBJ1-4	NA	CASSYQGAANEKLFF	TGTGCCAGCAGCTATCAGGGTGCAGCTAATGAAAAACTGTTTTTT
TRBV7-8	NA	TRBJ2-4	NA	CASSPGTYTTLAKNIQYF	TGTGCCAGCAGCCCTGGGACTTATACTACTCTAGCCAAAAACATTCAGTACTTC